This entry concerns a single T cell receptor (beta chain). Its antigen is as yet unknown. At one of its ends the junction is not consistent with the germline gene, which may arise from a read error. MiXCR, applied by TCRdb to the PCR reads, yields one record per CDR3 protein. Of over 600,000 distinct CDR3 sequences detected, 15% to 20% appear once; the ten largest clones hold roughly 0.9%. This record comes from a study of molecular identifiers for immune sequencing clone quantification. Naive CD8 libraries used about 18,000 to 1,100,000 sorted cells and 10%, 30% or 50% RNA. Germline CDR1 reads SGHTA; CDR2 reads FQGTGA. CDR3 size: 21 residues. Whole-study findings and limits: Over 99% of effector molecules, yet under 1% of naive-cell molecules, were held by clones above 20 RNA copies.

The chain recombines TRBV7-3 with TRBJ1-5, with 10 nucleotides matching TRBD1. Material for sequencing was naive CD8+ T cells from blood, with Jurkat cell RNA spiked in. Documented subset: FACS-sorted CD8+CD4-CCR7+CD45RA+ naive T cells. The TCR sequence derives from a human donor in good health. Some libraries in this study had Jurkat cell RNA spiked in. The CDR3: CASSSRPGQGMAYHSNQLQHF. The CDR3 nucleotides read TGTGCCAGCAGCTCACGACCGGGACAGGGGATGGCATACCATAGCAATCAGCTCCAGCATTTT.